The 11 T cell receptor beta chains reported below all come from one sample, sequenced in a study of a mutant IDH1 vaccine in newly diagnosed glioma (dated by TCRdb to the early 2020s). The library was prepared using the immunoSEQ multiplex PCR assay. Entries here come from immuneACCESS through TCRdb and include only in-frame sequences with V and J called. Some clones fail to appear in such tables; in the studies checked, an unresolved V gene covers under half of the shortfall, and the cause of the remainder is unknown. This sample holds tens of thousands of clones; 82% were observed only once. The top ten constitute 3% to 3.5% of the sample. Their cognate antigens are unknown. Sample time point, as interpreted from the label and publication: week 5, during vaccination. Each vaccine dose, consisting of 300 ug of a 20-mer mutant IDH1 peptide in Montanide, was administered subcutaneously with topical imiquimod.

The material sequenced was PBMCs, taken from a glioma patient whose treatment included an IDH1 peptide vaccine. These receptors all come from a woman aged 18-35 years with glioma. Some clones in this sample may be carry-over from other donors' samples.

This rearrangement joins TRBV11-3 to TRBJ2-7, with D uncertain. The germline V gene has CDR1 SGHNT and CDR2 YENEEA. V dropped 4 bases and J dropped 0 bases, with 10 bases sitting between them. This CDR3 is built from 14 residues. The CDR3 DNA is TGTGCCAGCAGCTCCCCAGAGTCCTCCTACGAGCAGTACTTC. Protein product: CASSSPESSYEQYF.

Points on this clone: Germline is not matched at one junction end, which may reflect a read error. The chain uses TRBV29-1 and TRBJ2-1; the match to TRBD2 covers 7 bases. This CDR3 has 14 amino acids. Germline assignment: CDR1 SQVTM and CDR2 ANQGSEA. The CDR3 DNA reads TGTAGCGTTGGTGCGGGAGTGGCCTACAATGAGCAGTTCTTC. The encoded protein is CSVGAGVAYNEQFF.

This clone came up a few times. V usage is TRBV5-1 and J usage is TRBJ2-5; D uncertain. V dropped 4 bases and J dropped 2 bases, with 3 bases sitting between them. The CDR3 is made up of 11 amino acids. Germline V gene data show CDR1 as SGHRS and CDR2 as YFSETQ. CDR3 coding DNA: TGCGCCAGCAGCGTTCAAGAGACCCAGTACTTC. Translated, it gives CASSVQETQYF.

The J gene is TRBJ2-3, the V gene TRBV11-3; D is unresolved. The CDR3 extends over 17 amino acids. Germline CDR1 SGHNT, CDR2 YENEEA. Between the trimmed V and J ends, which lost 0 bases and 3 bases, there was a span of 16 bases. CDR3 DNA sequence: TGTGCCAGCAGCTTAGAATCGGTCATAAGAAGGACAGATACGCAGTATTTT. Its translation: CASSLESVIRRTDTQYF.

This chain links TRBV6-1 with TRBJ2-7, with 9 bases matching TRBD2. CDR3 length: 11 amino acids. V lost 6 bases and J lost 12; bases outside the gene matches: 6. The germline CDR1 and CDR2 sequences are MNHNS and SASEGT. The CDR3 bases are TGTGCCAGCAGCCTGGGACTAGCAATGTACTTC. Translation: CASSLGLAMYF.

This clone has a single count. J is TRBJ2-2 and V is TRBV5-1; TRBD1 might be the D (5 bases). V lost 0 bases, J lost 5 bases, and 11 bases lay in between. Germline V gene sequence: CDR1 SGHRS, CDR2 YFSETQ. The CDR3 consists of 15 residues. The CDR3 spells CASSLEAGWTGELFF. CDR3 in DNA: TGCGCCAGCAGCTTGGAGGCAGGGTGGACCGGGGAGCTGTTTTTT.

The chain joins TRBV13 to TRBJ2-1; 15 positions match TRBD2. The trim removed 1 base at V and 8 bases at J, leaving 6 bases unmatched. The CDR3 is 17 residues long. CDR1 is PRHDT and CDR2 is FYEKMQ in the germline V gene (reference sequence). The CDR3 here is CASSLEAGTSGRYEQFF. In DNA, the CDR3 is TGTGCCAGCAGCTTAGAAGCCGGGACTAGCGGGAGGTATGAGCAGTTCTTC.

The CDR3 DNA reads as TGTGCCAGCAGCTTACAATCTGTGCGGGATACGCAGTATTTT. Amino acid sequence: CASSLQSVRDTQYF. The J gene is TRBJ2-3, the V gene TRBV7-6; D remains unclear. Germline CDR1 SGHVS, CDR2 FNYEAQ. Trimming left V 2 bases short and J 6 bases short, with 12 bases between. This CDR3 has 14 residues.

V usage is TRBV6-6 and J usage is TRBJ1-1; 7 bases are a match to TRBD1. The ends lost 8 bases at V and 1 base at J; junction bases unmatched: 1. Per germline, CDR1 MNHNY and CDR2 SVGAGI (reference sequence). This CDR3 contains 12 residues. The CDR3 loop reads CASWDRNTEAFF. DNA of the CDR3: TGTGCCAGCTGGGACAGGAACACTGAAGCTTTCTTT.

CDR3 amino acids: CASRPETGSYYEQYF. The DNA of the CDR3 is TGCGCCAGCCGACCGGAGACAGGGTCCTACTACGAGCAGTACTTC. This chain joins TRBV5-1 and TRBJ2-7; 7 bases agree with TRBD1. The CDR3 sequence is 15 residues long. Trimming at V came to 7 bases and at J to 3 bases, leaving 13 bases not matched to a gene. Germline V gives CDR1 SGHRS, CDR2 YFSETQ.

This clone was detected only once. The chain has TRBV6-5 and TRBJ2-7; 7 bases agree with TRBD1. V dropped 7 bases and J dropped 5; count of bases not matched to a gene: 8. CDR3 length: 13 amino acids. Per germline, CDR1 MNHEY and CDR2 SVGAGI. The CDR3 sequence is CASTPQGVHEQYF. CDR3 coding DNA: TGTGCCAGCACTCCTCAGGGGGTACACGAGCAGTACTTC.